This is a list of T cell receptor beta chains from one sample in a study of shared clonotypes between healthy human individuals. TCRdb's table, derived via immunoSEQ multiplex PCR, lists solely in-frame clones and lacks some. The sample lists fewer than 400,000 clones, about 74% occurring once. The sequenced sample was memory CD4+ T cells sorted from blood. The receptor set was obtained from a man aged 30 to 45 in good health. CDR3s include the opening cysteine and the closing phenylalanine or tryptophan. D genes are given only for firm matches. Only some rows state a clone size, as once, few, many or a class for expanded clones.

d_call,clone_size,v_call,j_call,cdr3_nt,cdr3_aa
.,many,TRBV2,TRBJ1-1,TGTGCCAGCAGTGAATCTGCGAGGGGTGAAGCTTTCTTT,CASSESARGEAFF
.,.,TRBV6-1,TRBJ1-4,TGTGCCAGCAGTGAAGCGTATGGGTGGGGGAATGAAAAACTGTTTTTT,CASSEAYGWGNEKLFF
.,.,TRBV6-1,TRBJ1-2,TGTGCCAGCAACAGGTTTTTTGACTATGGCTACACCTTC,CASNRFFDYGYTF
TRBD2,.,TRBV7-9,TRBJ2-2,TGTGCCAGCAGCTTAACGGCTTGGCGGGAGGGCCGCGTCACCGGGGAGCTGTTTTTT,CASSLTAWREGRVTGELFF
TRBD2,.,TRBV5-5,TRBJ2-1,TGTGCCAGCAGCAGGACTAGCGGGAGTTCTGAGCAGTTCTTC,CASSRTSGSSEQFF
TRBD2,.,TRBV2,TRBJ2-3,TGTGCCAGCAGGAACAGCGGGAGCGGTGGAGATACGCAGTATTTT,CASRNSGSGGDTQYF
TRBD1,.,TRBV28,TRBJ1-4,TGTGCCAGCAGCCTCCCGACAGGGCCTAATGAAAAACTGTTTTTT,CASSLPTGPNEKLFF
.,once,TRBV19,TRBJ1-5,TGTGCCAGTAGGGGTACAGGGATCAATCAGCCCCAGCATTTT,CASRGTGINQPQHF
.,.,TRBV7-2,TRBJ2-3,TGTGCCAGCAGCGCTCAGACATCTAGCACAGATACGCAGTATTTT,CASSAQTSSTDTQYF
TRBD1,once,TRBV30,TRBJ1-2,TGTGCCTGGACCGGGACAGCGGCTAACTATGGCTACACCTTC,CAWTGTAANYGYTF
TRBD1,.,TRBV2,TRBJ1-2,TGTGCCAGCAGGGCGGACAGGGTAAATGGCTACACCTTC,CASRADRVNGYTF
.,.,TRBV11-3,TRBJ1-1,TGTGCCAGCAGCCCACGACAGAACACTGAAGCTTTCTTT,CASSPRQNTEAFF
.,.,TRBV5-5,TRBJ1-5,TGTGCCAGCAGCTTGTTGGGCCAGCCCCAGCATTTT,CASSLLGQPQHF
TRBD1,.,TRBV6-5,TRBJ2-2,TGTGCCAGCAGCCGGGGACAGAGGAACACCGGGGAGCTGTTTTTT,CASSRGQRNTGELFF
.,.,TRBV7-2,TRBJ1-1,TGTGCCAGCAGCATTGGGGGACATATGAACACTGAAGCTTTCTTT,CASSIGGHMNTEAFF
.,.,TRBV18,TRBJ1-5,TGTGCCAGCTCACCCCAGGGAGGTGAGCCCCAGCATTTT,CASSPQGGEPQHF
.,.,TRBV2,TRBJ2-3,TGTGCCAGCAGTGAACGATCATCCTGGGCAGATACGCAGTATTTT,CASSERSSWADTQYF
.,.,TRBV9,TRBJ2-3,TGTGCCAGCACTGGGACTTCCGTTAGCACAGATACGCAGTATTTT,CASTGTSVSTDTQYF
.,few,TRBV10-2,TRBJ1-1,TGCGCCAGCAGCAGGGCTAGAACTGAAGCTTTCTTT,CASSRARTEAFF
.,once,TRBV7-2,TRBJ1-5,TGTGCCAGCAGCCCCCCCACGGTTGGCAATCAGCCCCAGCATTTT,CASSPPTVGNQPQHF
.,.,TRBV2,TRBJ2-1,TGTGCCAGCAGTGGGGACGTCTGGGAGCAGTTCTTC,CASSGDVWEQFF
.,.,TRBV5-1,TRBJ2-5,TGCGCCAGCAGCTTGCAAGAGACCCAGTACTTC,CASSLQETQYF
.,.,TRBV9,TRBJ2-1,TGTGCCAGCAGCCCCCAGCAGCGGGCAAGCTCCTACAATGAGCAGTTCTTC,CASSPQQRASSYNEQFF
TRBD1,few,TRBV2,TRBJ2-7,TGTGCCAGCCAAAAACAGGGGGCCGTCTCCTACGAGCAGTACTTC,CASQKQGAVSYEQYF
.,.,TRBV11-2,TRBJ2-1,TGTGCCAGCAGCTTAGATTTGGCGGATGAGCAGTTCTTC,CASSLDLADEQFF
.,.,TRBV4-2,TRBJ2-1,TGTGCCAGCAGCCAAGGCACAGCAGGGGAGCAGTTCTTC,CASSQGTAGEQFF
.,.,TRBV7-2,TRBJ2-3,TGTGCCAGCAGCCCAGGCCCCGCAGATACGCAGTATTTT,CASSPGPADTQYF
.,.,TRBV11-2,TRBJ1-2,TGTGCCAGCAGCTTTGGGGGTGGCTACACCTTC,CASSFGGGYTF
.,.,TRBV11-3,TRBJ2-5,TGTGCCAGCAGCTTAAGTGTAACTGGGACCCAGTACTTC,CASSLSVTGTQYF
.,.,TRBV15,TRBJ1-1,TGTGCCACCAGCAGAGGCCGGCGCCGGGGTGAAGCTTTCTTT,CATSRGRRRGEAFF
.,many,TRBV30,TRBJ2-7,TGTGCCTGGAGTGTACAGCTAAAAGAGCAGTACTTC,CAWSVQLKEQYF
TRBD2,.,TRBV9,TRBJ2-1,TGTGCCAGCAGCGTAGACGCGGGAGGGGCGTACAATGAGCAGTTCTTC,CASSVDAGGAYNEQFF
TRBD1,medium-sized,TRBV7-2,TRBJ2-1,TGTGCCAGCAGCTTAGGGACAGGACCTTACAATGAGCAGTTCTTC,CASSLGTGPYNEQFF
.,.,TRBV7-9,TRBJ2-7,TGTGCCAGCAGCTTGTATGGCACCTACGAGCAGTACTTC,CASSLYGTYEQYF
.,.,TRBV5-1,TRBJ2-4,TGCGCCAGCAGCTTGGGGACCAAAAACATTCAGTACTTC,CASSLGTKNIQYF
TRBD2,few,TRBV28,TRBJ2-2,TGTGCCAGCAGTTTATTTAAGACTAGCGGAACCGGGGAGCTGTTTTTT,CASSLFKTSGTGELFF
.,.,TRBV23-1,TRBJ1-1,TGCGCCAGCAGTCAAGAAGACTCTCTAGGGGAAGCTTTCTTT,CASSQEDSLGEAFF
.,.,TRBV29-1,TRBJ2-3,TGCAGCGTGGAGAGTAGCACAGATACGCAGTATTTT,CSVESSTDTQYF
.,many,TRBV9,TRBJ2-5,TGTGCCAGCAGTCCAGGGAATACCAGGGGAGAGACCCAGTACTTC,CASSPGNTRGETQYF
.,.,TRBV19,TRBJ2-2,TGTGCCAGTACCACAGGCGGGGAGCTGTTTTTT,CASTTGGELFF
.,.,TRBV7-6,TRBJ2-2,TGTGCCAGCAGCTCCGGCATGAACACCGGGGAGCTGTTTTTT,CASSSGMNTGELFF
TRBD2,.,TRBV27,TRBJ2-5,TGTGCCAGCAAAATAGCGGGGAGACAAGAGACCCAGTACTTC,CASKIAGRQETQYF
.,.,TRBV10-2,TRBJ2-1,TGCGCCAGCAAACCCCTCCTACAGGGAGCTGTAAATGAGCAGTTCTTC,CASKPLLQGAVNEQFF
.,.,TRBV18,TRBJ2-5,TGTGCCAGCTCCCCCCGCTACGGGGTGGGAGAGACCCAGTACTTC,CASSPRYGVGETQYF
.,.,TRBV30,TRBJ1-4,TGTGCCTGGAGTGCCAGGGAGGGAGGTGAAAAACTGTTTTTT,CAWSAREGGEKLFF
.,.,TRBV28,TRBJ2-7,TGTGCCAGCAGGCCAAGACAGATTAGCTCCTACGAGCAGTACTTC,CASRPRQISSYEQYF
.,.,TRBV6-5,TRBJ2-5,TGTGCCAGCAGTTACGACTTGGAGACCCAGTACTTC,CASSYDLETQYF
.,.,TRBV2,TRBJ2-7,TGTGCCAGCAGTGAATTGGGGAGGGGGAACGAGCAGTACTTC,CASSELGRGNEQYF
TRBD1,.,TRBV29-1,TRBJ1-2,TGCAGCGTTGCGTCGGACAGGGAACGTGGCTACACCTTC,CSVASDRERGYTF
.,once,TRBV10-3,TRBJ2-5,TGTGCCATCAGTGAGTTTCGAGAAGAGACCCAGTACTTC,CAISEFREETQYF
.,.,TRBV7-6,TRBJ2-1,TGTGCCAGCAGCCCCTTGACAAACGAGCAGTTCTTC,CASSPLTNEQFF
.,.,TRBV7-3,TRBJ2-3,TGTGCCAGCAGCCGGGACCGCGCTGGAGATACGCAGTATTTT,CASSRDRAGDTQYF
.,.,TRBV2,TRBJ2-3,TGTGCCAGCAGTGAAAGGCGGTACACAGATACGCAGTATTTT,CASSERRYTDTQYF